This entry features one T cell receptor beta chain sequence. These data originate in a study of blood T cell repertoires in COVID-19. As for the study in general: The origin of the acute and convalescent COVID-19 samples was the United States, Italy and Spain.

Participant age was about 18 to 95 years, and participants resided in roughly 25 US areas. Trimming removed 4 bases at V and 4 bases at J, with 19 bases between. CDR3 length: 17 residues. In germline, CDR1 is SEHNR, CDR2 FQNEAQ (reference sequence). Produced via immunoSEQ multiplex PCR; TCRdb's table is partial and in-frame only. This sample has some 380,000 clones; about 89% occur once, and the top ten carry 1% to 1.5%. The rearrangement uses TRBV7-9 and TRBJ1-4; maybe TRBD1 (6 bases). The origin of this receptor is a man under 40 who had recovered from COVID-19. The sample was PBMCs or T cells enriched from blood (not recorded which). The CDR3 sequence: CASSSQAGADYNEKLFF. In nucleotides, the CDR3 is TGTGCCAGCAGCTCCCAAGCAGGGGCCGATTATAATGAAAAACTGTTTTTT.